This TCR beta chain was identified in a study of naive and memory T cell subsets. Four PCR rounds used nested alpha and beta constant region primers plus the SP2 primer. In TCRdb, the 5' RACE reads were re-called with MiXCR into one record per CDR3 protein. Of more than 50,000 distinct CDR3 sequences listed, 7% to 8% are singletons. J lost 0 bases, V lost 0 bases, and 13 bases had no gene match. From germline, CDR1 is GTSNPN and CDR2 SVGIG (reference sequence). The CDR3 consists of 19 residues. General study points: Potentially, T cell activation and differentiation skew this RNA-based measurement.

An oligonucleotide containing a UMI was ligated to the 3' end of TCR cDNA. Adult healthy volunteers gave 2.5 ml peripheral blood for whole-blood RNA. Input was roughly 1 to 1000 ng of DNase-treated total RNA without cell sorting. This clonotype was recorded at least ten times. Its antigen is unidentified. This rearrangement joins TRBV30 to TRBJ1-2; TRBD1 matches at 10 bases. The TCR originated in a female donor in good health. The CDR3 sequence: CAWSVRVAGTGVSNYGYTF. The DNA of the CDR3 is TGTGCCTGGAGTGTACGCGTCGCCGGGACAGGGGTTTCTAACTATGGCTACACCTTC.